These T cell receptor beta chains were read from a single sample in a study of molecular identifiers for immune sequencing clone quantification. TCRdb processed the PCR reads anew with MiXCR; each CDR3 protein has one entry. The sample holds about 640,000 distinct CDR3 sequences, 15% to 20% seen once. What was sequenced was naive CD8+ T cells from blood, with Jurkat cell RNA spiked in. The receptor source for this set is a human donor in good health. Some libraries in this study had Jurkat cell RNA spiked in. Each CDR3 is given with its conserved first and last residue. The D gene is left open where the match is weak. Part of the rows lack a size; the others show once, few, many or a class for expanded clones.

cdr3_nt,cdr3_aa,j_call,clone_size,d_call,v_call
TGTGCCAGCAGTTACCCGGCTACTACATCCTACGAGCAGTACTTC,CASSYPATTSYEQYF,TRBJ2-7,many,.,TRBV28
TGCAGTGCTTCCCCCTGGCTAGCGGACAAAGGGGGGATCTCCTACGAGCAGTACTTC,CSASPWLADKGGISYEQYF,TRBJ2-7,.,.,TRBV20-1
TGTGCCAGCAGCTTCTCCGGGCCGAGCCACTACGAGCAGTACTTC,CASSFSGPSHYEQYF,TRBJ2-7,many,.,TRBV7-2
TGTGCCAGCACCCGCTCAGGGGATAGCAATCAGCCCCAGCATTTT,CASTRSGDSNQPQHF,TRBJ1-5,.,.,TRBV2
TGTGCCAGCAGCGTAGAAGGACAGCCCCAGCATTTT,CASSVEGQPQHF,TRBJ1-5,many,.,TRBV9
TGTGCCAGCAGCTGGCATGAGGGACTAGCGGGAGGGGGTCGCTACGAGCAGTACTTC,CASSWHEGLAGGGRYEQYF,TRBJ2-7,.,TRBD2,TRBV7-8
TGTGCCAGCAGCTCCCCGCGGGGGCAGGACCAAGAGACCCAGTACTTC,CASSSPRGQDQETQYF,TRBJ2-5,many,.,TRBV28
TGTGCCAGCAGCTTATCAGGCGATTGGGAGACCCAGTACTTC,CASSLSGDWETQYF,TRBJ2-5,many,.,TRBV7-3
TGCGCCAGCAGCCAATACAGGGGAGGAACCGGGGAGCTGTTTTTT,CASSQYRGGTGELFF,TRBJ2-2,.,.,TRBV4-3
TGTGCCAGCACCACGACTCGGTACTACAATGAGCAGTTCTTC,CASTTTRYYNEQFF,TRBJ2-1,many,.,TRBV2
TGTGCCTGGAGTCTAATCGGGGGAACTGAAGCTTTCTTT,CAWSLIGGTEAFF,TRBJ1-1,many,.,TRBV30
TGTGCCAGCAGCTTAGCGGGACTGGACTACAATGAGCAGTTCTTC,CASSLAGLDYNEQFF,TRBJ2-1,few,.,TRBV7-3
TGCAGCGTGTCGACAGGGGATTTTTCTGGAGCTTTCTTT,CSVSTGDFSGAFF,TRBJ1-1,many,TRBD1,TRBV29-1
TGCGCCAGCAGCCAAGATCGGCAGACTAGCTCGGGCAAAAACATTCAGTACTTC,CASSQDRQTSSGKNIQYF,TRBJ2-4,.,TRBD2,TRBV4-3
TGTGCCAGCAGCGTTTTCGACAGCCCATCTAACTATGGCTACACCTTC,CASSVFDSPSNYGYTF,TRBJ1-2,many,.,TRBV9
TGTGCCAGCAGTTCTTGGGGGCAAGGGGGTACTAGCAATCAGCCCCAGCATTTT,CASSSWGQGGTSNQPQHF,TRBJ1-5,few,.,TRBV27
TGTGCCAGTAGTATGACAGGGGTGAACACTGAAGCTTTCTTT,CASSMTGVNTEAFF,TRBJ1-1,few,TRBD1,TRBV19
TGTGCCAGTAGTATCTCGACTCTAACCGATCAGCCCCAGCATTTT,CASSISTLTDQPQHF,TRBJ1-5,.,.,TRBV19
TGTGCCAGCAGTTTGGGCGGGGGAGGATACTCCTACGAGCAGTACTTC,CASSLGGGGYSYEQYF,TRBJ2-7,many,TRBD2,TRBV28
TGTGCCAGCAGTCGCTCCCGTGAGCAGTTCTTC,CASSRSREQFF,TRBJ2-1,many,.,TRBV12-3/TRBV12-4
TGCGCCAGCAGCGTAATAGCGGGGGGTCCGAATTCCTACGAGCAGTACTTC,CASSVIAGGPNSYEQYF,TRBJ2-7,many,TRBD2,TRBV5-1
TGCGCCAGCAGCTTGGAGGTGGGACCTCAGCTCTATGGCTACACCTTC,CASSLEVGPQLYGYTF,TRBJ1-2,.,.,TRBV5-1
TGCGCCAGCAGCCAAACCTCGGGACTAGCGGGAAGCTCGACAGATACGCAGTATTTT,CASSQTSGLAGSSTDTQYF,TRBJ2-3,few,TRBD2,TRBV4-1
TGTGCCAGTAGCCTGACATGGATCGGAAAAACTGGGGCCAACGTCCTGACTTTC,CASSLTWIGKTGANVLTF,TRBJ2-6,many,.,TRBV19